This T cell receptor (beta chain) derives from a study of T cells in Graves' hyperthyroidism and ophthalmopathy. There are many counts of this clonotype. From RNA transcripts, TCR beta CDR3 regions were amplified. Initially, a first-round RT-PCR of the TCR CDR3 employed the HTBI primer set. TCRdb re-called the multiplex PCR reads with MiXCR, one entry per CDR3 protein. This sample has 200,000 to 250,000 distinct CDR3 sequences; 15% to 20% occur once, and the top ten carry 50%. Trimming took 0 bases from V and 2 from J, leaving 16 bases between them. CDR3 size: 17 residues. The specimen was blood. This clonotype originated in a man in his forties or fifties with Graves' hyperthyroidism. The V and J genes are TRBV12-3 or TRBV12-4 and TRBJ1-1; D gene uncertain. The CDR3 loop reads CASSLALEGALNTEAFF. DNA of the CDR3: TGTGCCAGCAGTTTAGCGCTAGAGGGTGCGTTAAACACTGAAGCTTTCTTT.